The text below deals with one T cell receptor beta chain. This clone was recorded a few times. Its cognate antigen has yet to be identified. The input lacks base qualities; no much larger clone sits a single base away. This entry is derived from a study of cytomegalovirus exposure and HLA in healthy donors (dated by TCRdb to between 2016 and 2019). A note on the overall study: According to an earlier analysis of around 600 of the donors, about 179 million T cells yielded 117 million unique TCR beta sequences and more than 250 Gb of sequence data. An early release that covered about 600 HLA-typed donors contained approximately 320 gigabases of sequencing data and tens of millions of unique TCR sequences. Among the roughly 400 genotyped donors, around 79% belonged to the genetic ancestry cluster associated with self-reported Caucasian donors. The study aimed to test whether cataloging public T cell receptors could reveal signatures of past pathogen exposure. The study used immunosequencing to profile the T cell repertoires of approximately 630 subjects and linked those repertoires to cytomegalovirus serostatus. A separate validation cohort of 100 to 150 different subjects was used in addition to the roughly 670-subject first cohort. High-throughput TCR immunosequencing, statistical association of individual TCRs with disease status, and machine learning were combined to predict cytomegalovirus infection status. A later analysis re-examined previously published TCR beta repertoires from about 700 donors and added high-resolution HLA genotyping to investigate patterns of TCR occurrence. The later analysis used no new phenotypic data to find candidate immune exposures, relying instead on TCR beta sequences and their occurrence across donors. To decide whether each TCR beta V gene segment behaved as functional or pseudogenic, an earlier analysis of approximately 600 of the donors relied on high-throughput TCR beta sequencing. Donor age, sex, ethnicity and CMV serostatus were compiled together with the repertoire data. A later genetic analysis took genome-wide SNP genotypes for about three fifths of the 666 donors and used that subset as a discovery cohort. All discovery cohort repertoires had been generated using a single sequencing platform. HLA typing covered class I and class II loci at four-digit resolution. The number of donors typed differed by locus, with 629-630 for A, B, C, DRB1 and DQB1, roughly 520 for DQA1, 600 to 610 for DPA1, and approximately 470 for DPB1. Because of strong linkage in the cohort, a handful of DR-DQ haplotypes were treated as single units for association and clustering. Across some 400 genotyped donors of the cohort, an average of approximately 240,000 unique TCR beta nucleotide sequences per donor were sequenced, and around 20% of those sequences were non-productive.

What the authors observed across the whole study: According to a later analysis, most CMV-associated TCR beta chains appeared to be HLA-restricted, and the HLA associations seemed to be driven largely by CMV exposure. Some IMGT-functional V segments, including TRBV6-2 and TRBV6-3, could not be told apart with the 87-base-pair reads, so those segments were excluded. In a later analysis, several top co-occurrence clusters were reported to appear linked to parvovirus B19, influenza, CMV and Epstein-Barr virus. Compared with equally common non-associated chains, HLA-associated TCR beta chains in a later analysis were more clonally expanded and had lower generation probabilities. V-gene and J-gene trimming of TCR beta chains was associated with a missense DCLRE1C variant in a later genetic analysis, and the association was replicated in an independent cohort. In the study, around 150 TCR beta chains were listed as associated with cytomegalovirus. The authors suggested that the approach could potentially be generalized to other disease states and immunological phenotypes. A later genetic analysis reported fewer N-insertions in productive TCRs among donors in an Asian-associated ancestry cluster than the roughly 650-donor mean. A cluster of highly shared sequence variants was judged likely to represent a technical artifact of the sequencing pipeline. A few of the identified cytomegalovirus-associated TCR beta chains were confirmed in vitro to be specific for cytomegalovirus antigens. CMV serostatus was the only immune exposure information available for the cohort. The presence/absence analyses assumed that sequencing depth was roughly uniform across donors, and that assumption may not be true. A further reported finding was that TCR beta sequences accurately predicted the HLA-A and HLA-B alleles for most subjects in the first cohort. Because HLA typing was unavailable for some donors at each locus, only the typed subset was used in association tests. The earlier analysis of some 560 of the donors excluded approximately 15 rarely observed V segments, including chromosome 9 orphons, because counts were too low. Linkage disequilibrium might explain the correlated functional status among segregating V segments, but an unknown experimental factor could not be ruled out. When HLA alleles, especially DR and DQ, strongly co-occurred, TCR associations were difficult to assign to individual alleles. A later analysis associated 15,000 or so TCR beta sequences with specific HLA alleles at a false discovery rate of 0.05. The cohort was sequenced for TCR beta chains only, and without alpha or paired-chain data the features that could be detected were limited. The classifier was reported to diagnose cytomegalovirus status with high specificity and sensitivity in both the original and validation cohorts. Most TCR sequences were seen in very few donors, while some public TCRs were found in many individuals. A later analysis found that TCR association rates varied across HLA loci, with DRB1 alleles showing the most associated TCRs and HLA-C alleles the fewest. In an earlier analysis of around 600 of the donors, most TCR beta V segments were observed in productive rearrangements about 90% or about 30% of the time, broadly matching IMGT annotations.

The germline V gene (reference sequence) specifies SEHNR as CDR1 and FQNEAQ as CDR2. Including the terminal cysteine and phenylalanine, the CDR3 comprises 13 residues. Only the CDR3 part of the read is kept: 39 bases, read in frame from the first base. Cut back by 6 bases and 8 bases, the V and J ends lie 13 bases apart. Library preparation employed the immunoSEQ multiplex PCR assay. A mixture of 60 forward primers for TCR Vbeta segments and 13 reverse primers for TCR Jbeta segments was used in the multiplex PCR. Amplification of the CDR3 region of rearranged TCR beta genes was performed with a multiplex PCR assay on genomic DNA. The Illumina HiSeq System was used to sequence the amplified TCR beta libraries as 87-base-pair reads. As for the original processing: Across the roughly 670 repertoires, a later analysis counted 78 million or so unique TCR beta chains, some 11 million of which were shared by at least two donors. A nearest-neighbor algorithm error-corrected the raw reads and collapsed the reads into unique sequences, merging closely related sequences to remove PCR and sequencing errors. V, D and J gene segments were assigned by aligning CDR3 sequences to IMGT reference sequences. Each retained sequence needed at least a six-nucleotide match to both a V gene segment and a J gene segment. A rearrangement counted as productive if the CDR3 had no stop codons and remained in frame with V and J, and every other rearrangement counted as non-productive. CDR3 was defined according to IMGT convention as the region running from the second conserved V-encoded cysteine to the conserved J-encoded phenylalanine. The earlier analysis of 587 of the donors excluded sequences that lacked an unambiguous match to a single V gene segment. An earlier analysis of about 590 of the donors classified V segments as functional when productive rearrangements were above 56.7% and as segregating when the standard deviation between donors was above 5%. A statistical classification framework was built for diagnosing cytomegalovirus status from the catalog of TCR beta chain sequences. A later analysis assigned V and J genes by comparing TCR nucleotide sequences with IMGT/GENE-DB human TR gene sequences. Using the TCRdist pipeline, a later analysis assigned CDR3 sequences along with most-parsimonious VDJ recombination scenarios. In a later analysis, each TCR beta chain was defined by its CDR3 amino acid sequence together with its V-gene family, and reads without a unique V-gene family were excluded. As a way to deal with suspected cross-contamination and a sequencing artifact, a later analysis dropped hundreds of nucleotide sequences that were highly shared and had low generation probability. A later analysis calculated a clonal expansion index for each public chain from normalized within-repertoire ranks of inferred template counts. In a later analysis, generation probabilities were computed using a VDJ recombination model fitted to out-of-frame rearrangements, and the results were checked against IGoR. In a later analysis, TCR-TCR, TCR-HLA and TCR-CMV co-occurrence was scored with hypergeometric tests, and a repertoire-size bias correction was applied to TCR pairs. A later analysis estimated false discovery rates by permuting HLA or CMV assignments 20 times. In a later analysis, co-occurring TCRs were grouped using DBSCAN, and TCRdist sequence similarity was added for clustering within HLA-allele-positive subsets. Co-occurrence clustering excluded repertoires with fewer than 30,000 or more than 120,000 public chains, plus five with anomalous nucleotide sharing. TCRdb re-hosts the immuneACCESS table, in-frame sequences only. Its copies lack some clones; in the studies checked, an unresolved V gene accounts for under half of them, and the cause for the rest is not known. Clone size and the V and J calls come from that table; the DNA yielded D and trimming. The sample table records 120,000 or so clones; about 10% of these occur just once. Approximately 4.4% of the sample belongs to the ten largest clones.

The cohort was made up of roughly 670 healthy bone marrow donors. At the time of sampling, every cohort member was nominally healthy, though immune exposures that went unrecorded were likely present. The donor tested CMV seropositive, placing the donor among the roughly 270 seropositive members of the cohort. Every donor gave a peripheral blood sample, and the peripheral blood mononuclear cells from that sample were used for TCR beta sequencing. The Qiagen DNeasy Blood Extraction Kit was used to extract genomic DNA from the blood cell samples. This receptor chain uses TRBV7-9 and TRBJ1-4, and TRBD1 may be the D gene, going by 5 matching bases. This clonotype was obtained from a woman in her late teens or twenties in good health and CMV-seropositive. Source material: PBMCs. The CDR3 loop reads CASSFPGGEKLFF. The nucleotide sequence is TGTGCCAGCAGTTTCCCCGGGGGGGAAAAACTGTTTTTT.